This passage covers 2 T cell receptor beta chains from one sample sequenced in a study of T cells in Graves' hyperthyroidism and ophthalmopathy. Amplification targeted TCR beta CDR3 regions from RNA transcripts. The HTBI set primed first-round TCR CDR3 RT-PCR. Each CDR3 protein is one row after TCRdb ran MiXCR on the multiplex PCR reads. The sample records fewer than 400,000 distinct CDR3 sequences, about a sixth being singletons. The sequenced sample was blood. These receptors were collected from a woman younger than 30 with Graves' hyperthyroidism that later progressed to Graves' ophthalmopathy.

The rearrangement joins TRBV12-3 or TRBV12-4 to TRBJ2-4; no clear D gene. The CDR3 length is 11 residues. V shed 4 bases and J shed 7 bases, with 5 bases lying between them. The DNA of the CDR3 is TGTGCCAGCAGTTCCCCTAACATTCAGTACTTC. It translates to CASSSPNIQYF.

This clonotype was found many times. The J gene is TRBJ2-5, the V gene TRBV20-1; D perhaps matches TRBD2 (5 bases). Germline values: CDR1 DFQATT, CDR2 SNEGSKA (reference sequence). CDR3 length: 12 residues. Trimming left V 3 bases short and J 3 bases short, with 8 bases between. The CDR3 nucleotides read TGCAGTGCTAGCGTCGGGGAAGAGACCCAGTACTTC. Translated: CSASVGEETQYF.